This T cell receptor beta chain emerged from a study of Graves' ophthalmopathy and Graves' hyperthyroidism. Using RNA transcripts, the TCR beta CDR3 regions were amplified. HTBI primers were employed in first-round RT-PCR, then a second-round multiplex PCR followed. A single record per CDR3 protein comes from TCRdb applying MiXCR to the multiplex PCR reads. This sample has hundreds of thousands of distinct CDR3 sequences; around 42% occur once, and the top ten carry about half. Germline values: CDR1 SNHLY, CDR2 FYNNEI. The CDR3 is 14 amino acids. Trimming pared 1 base from V and 5 bases from J, leaving 11 bases between.

The chain uses TRBV2 and TRBJ1-1; no clear D. The receptor was derived from an adult man with Graves' ophthalmopathy. Sequencing was carried out using peripheral blood. CDR3 sequence: CASSEGGRGTEAFF. In nucleotides, the CDR3 is TGTGCCAGCAGTGAAGGCGGGCGGGGAACTGAAGCTTTCTTT.